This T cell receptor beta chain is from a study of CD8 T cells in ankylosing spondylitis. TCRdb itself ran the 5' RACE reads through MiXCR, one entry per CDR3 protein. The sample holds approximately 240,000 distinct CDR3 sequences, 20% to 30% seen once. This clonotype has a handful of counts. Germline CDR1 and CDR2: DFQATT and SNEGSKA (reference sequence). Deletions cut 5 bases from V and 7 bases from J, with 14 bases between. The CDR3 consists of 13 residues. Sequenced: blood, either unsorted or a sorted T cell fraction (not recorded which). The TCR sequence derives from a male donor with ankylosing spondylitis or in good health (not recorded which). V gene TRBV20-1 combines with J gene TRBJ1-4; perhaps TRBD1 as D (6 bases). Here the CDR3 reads CSAPMGASEKLFF. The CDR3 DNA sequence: TGCAGTGCTCCCATGGGGGCCAGTGAAAAACTGTTTTTT.